This TCR beta chain emerged from a study of PD-L1 blockade in urothelial cancer (dated by TCRdb to 2015 to 2018). About the full investigation: Every patient began therapy in about 2014 and was given atezolizumab 1,200 mg intravenously every 3 weeks. The study was an exploratory multi-omic analysis of somatic, immune and clinical correlates of response to PD-L1 blockade with atezolizumab in urothelial cancer. A median of roughly 140,000 T cells and some 82,000 unique TCRs was obtained from blood samples, and a median clonality of around 0.08 was observed. Under ten patients reached durable clinical benefit, while some 19 patients did not. Progression-free survival longer than 6 months counted as durable clinical benefit, and TCR features were additionally tested against both progression-free and overall survival. Blood samples were analyzed at 3 weeks after treatment start (second dose) and at 6 weeks after treatment start. Pretreatment tumor samples and matched peripheral blood, collected serially before and after atezolizumab treatment, underwent TCR sequencing. Patients had an ECOG performance status of 0 or 1 and had received between 0 and 3 prior chemotherapy regimens. In the same patients, pretreatment tumors underwent whole exome sequencing and RNA sequencing in addition to TCR sequencing. Pretreatment blood TCR-seq was available for under 35 patients, at least one posttreatment blood collection was obtained for 25 or so patients, and tumor TCR-seq was available for 25 or so patients. Twenty-five of 29 patients were identified as males with urothelial cancer of bladder origin, and a prior smoking history was reported by 18 of 29 patients.

Per the publication, the time point label means: pretreatment peripheral blood. The cohort comprised 25 to 30 patients with locally advanced or metastatic urothelial carcinoma treated at Memorial Sloan Kettering on a trial protocol. Peripheral blood mononuclear cells were collected pretreatment and during treatment, at between 1 and 8 total time points per patient. The Qiagen DNeasy Blood extraction kit was used to purify genomic DNA from total PBMCs and from tumor samples. PBMCs were collected pretreatment and during treatment, and were isolated and stored as previously described. The germline V gene specifies LGHNA as CDR1 and YSLEER as CDR2. Trimming leaves V shorter by 0 bases and J shorter by 3 bases, with the junction holding 9 bases beyond the gene matches. There are 18 amino acids in the CDR3, from cysteine to phenylalanine inclusive. The only DNA kept is the CDR3, 54 bases in frame from the first base.

Each PCR received spiked-in synthetic TCR analog templates so that absolute template abundance could be estimated from read counts. The immunoSEQ assay used bias-controlled V and J gene primers to amplify TCRbeta CDR3 regions from genomic DNA. Sequencing of rearranged TCRbeta segments was done at approximately 20X coverage. Under the source paper's analysis protocol: Sequencing errors were corrected by clustering, and CDR3s were annotated against IMGT so that V, D and J genes could be assigned. Out-of-frame and stop-codon sequences were excluded, and only productive TCRbeta rearrangements were used in downstream analyses. To compute clonality, Shannon entropy was normalized by the log of the number of unique productive sequences and then subtracted from one. Fisher's exact test with Benjamini-Hochberg correction, at a threshold of adjusted p below 0.01, was used to find clones that differed between time points or between blood and tumor. Here the immuneACCESS table is served through TCRdb, limited to in-frame sequences with V and J called. Missing clones are a known gap in these copies; in checked studies unresolved V genes cover under half, and the rest lacks a known reason. V, J and clone size were drawn from that table, and D and trimming were deduced from the DNA. This sample has 55,000 to 75,000 clones in its table, and 70% to 90% of those were observed once. 1.6% of the sample lies in the top ten.

Beyond this particular receptor, the publication reports: Greater expansion of tumor-associated TCR clones in peripheral blood 3 weeks after the start of treatment was observed in patients with durable benefit (n of about 22, p = 0.022). Because the sample size was small (n ≈ 29) and many exploratory analyses were performed, the results are intended to be hypothesis-generating. Improved progression-free and overall survival was found to be associated with pretreatment peripheral blood TCR clonality below the median.

Note on this clone: Its antigen remains undetermined. Within one base of it there is no much larger clone, and no base qualities were kept.

Source: PBMCs, taken around atezolizumab (anti-PD-L1) treatment. The rearranged chain carries TRBV4-3 and TRBJ2-1, and 9 bases in between align with TRBD1. This TCR was sampled from a man between 65 and 80 years old with urothelial cancer. The CDR3 sequence is CASSQEGGTGLGYNEQFF. The nucleotide sequence is given as TGCGCCAGCAGCCAAGAGGGGGGGACAGGGTTAGGCTACAATGAGCAGTTCTTC.